The next 27 T cell receptor beta chains were all read from a single sample in a study of T-cell reconstitution after alpha-beta-depleted transplantation in children. Preparation of the TCRbeta library was carried out with unique molecular identifiers. TCRdb recomputed calls from the PCR reads with MiXCR, one row per CDR3 protein. This table has roughly 610,000 distinct CDR3 sequences, over 9.5% appearing once. Sequenced here: PBMCs from the stem cell graft donor, sampled from the stem cell graft. Every receptor here comes from a human donor who donated a stem cell graft to a child with acute myeloid leukemia.

The V call is TRBV7-9, the J call TRBJ2-7; TRBD1 matches 9 bases. J was trimmed by 5 bases and V by 3 bases; bases with no gene match: 11. Per the germline V gene, CDR1 is SEHNR and CDR2 is FQNEAQ (reference sequence). The CDR3 sequence is 16 residues long. The CDR3 here is CASSLVVGTGSHEQYF. The CDR3 bases are TGTGCCAGCAGCTTGGTCGTCGGGACAGGGAGCCACGAGCAGTACTTC.

V gene TRBV20-1 combines with J gene TRBJ2-1, with 8 bases aligning to TRBD2. J was trimmed by 7 bases and V by 1 base; bases with no gene match: 18. The CDR3 is 18 residues long. Germline loops: CDR1 DFQATT, CDR2 SNEGSKA (reference sequence). The CDR3 loop reads CSARGLAPESTLTNEQFF. CDR3 DNA: TGCAGTGCTAGAGGACTAGCGCCCGAATCTACACTTACAAATGAGCAGTTCTTC.

At least ten counts were recorded for this clonotype. The rearrangement links TRBV29-1 to TRBJ2-3; D might be TRBD1 (6 bases). Trimming left V 5 bases short and J 0 bases short, with 18 bases between. From germline, CDR1 is SQVTM and CDR2 ANQGSEA. The CDR3 consists of 16 residues. CDR3 amino acids: CSVPPLGQSSTDTQYF. The CDR3 nucleotides read TGCAGCGTTCCCCCCCTCGGACAGTCTAGCACAGATACGCAGTATTTT.

The J gene is TRBJ2-3, the V gene TRBV12-3 or TRBV12-4, with 10 bases matching TRBD2. V was clipped by 10 bases and J by 0 bases; unmatched bases: 16. The CDR3 is 18 residues long. CDR3 bases: TGTGCCATCTGTTTAAGGCTAGCGGGAGTTCTGAGCACAGATACGCAGTATTTT. This codes for CAICLRLAGVLSTDTQYF.

The V and J genes are TRBV20-1 and TRBJ2-3, with 11 bases lining up with TRBD2. V lost 6 bases, J lost 3 bases, and 14 bases stayed unmatched. CDR3 length equals 17 residues. Germline CDR1 is DFQATT and CDR2 is SNEGSKA (reference sequence). The CDR3 spells CSAFGIAGGLRTDTQYF. CDR3 coding DNA: TGCAGTGCCTTCGGGATAGCGGGAGGGTTGAGGACAGATACGCAGTATTTT.

The chain couples TRBV6-1 to TRBJ1-3, with 7 bases aligning to TRBD1. Germline trimming cut 4 bases from V and 0 bases from J; bases unmatched to any gene: 9. Germline V gene lookup returns CDR1 MNHNS and CDR2 SASEGT. CDR3 length: 17 amino acids. The CDR3 DNA reads TGTGCCAGCAGTGCCTATCGGACAGGACTCTCTGGAAACACCATATATTTT. Its protein product is CASSAYRTGLSGNTIYF.

V gene TRBV7-2 combines with J gene TRBJ1-5, with 7 bases that match TRBD1. The CDR3 is 15 amino acids. CDR1 and CDR2 from the germline V gene are SGHTA and FQGNSA. V was clipped by 2 bases and J by 2 bases; unmatched bases: 3. In DNA, the CDR3 is TGTGCCAGCAGCTTACGGGGACAGCGCAATCAGCCCCAGCATTTT. Translating gives CASSLRGQRNQPQHF.

In this sample, this clonotype turned up many times. V usage is TRBV12-3 or TRBV12-4 and J usage is TRBJ2-2; D is unclear. The CDR3 loop spans 17 amino acids. Trimming took 3 bases from V and 0 from J, leaving 14 bases between them. For the CDR3, the DNA is TGTGCCAGCAGTTTCCTAGGCGGTGGGGCGAACACCGGGGAGCTGTTTTTT. This encodes CASSFLGGGANTGELFF.

This clonotype showed up many times. This chain connects TRBV7-2 to TRBJ2-7, with D perhaps given as TRBD1 or TRBD2 (6 bases each). CDR1 and CDR2 from the germline V gene are SGHTA and FQGNSA. There are 14 residues in the CDR3. V lost 7 bases and J lost 4, with 17 bases in between. The CDR3 region is CASTIRGVNYEQYF. The CDR3 DNA follows: TGTGCCAGCACCATAAGGGGGGTAAATTACGAGCAGTACTTC.

The V and J genes are TRBV18 and TRBJ2-3; 11 bases fit TRBD2. Germline trimming cut 2 bases from V and 4 bases from J; bases unmatched to any gene: 5. The germline V gene encodes CDR1 KGHSH and CDR2 LQKENI. The CDR3 runs to 16 residues. The CDR3 reads CASSPATSGAPDTQYF. The CDR3 DNA sequence: TGTGCCAGCTCACCAGCGACTAGCGGGGCCCCAGATACGCAGTATTTT.

This clonotype was observed a handful of times. The V and J genes are TRBV29-1 and TRBJ1-2, with D unresolved. Trimming removed 5 bases from V and 1 base from J, with 5 bases in between. The CDR3 sequence is 11 residues long. Per the germline V gene, CDR1 is SQVTM and CDR2 is ANQGSEA. Here the CDR3 DNA reads TGCAGCGTTAGGCATAACTATGGCTACACCTTC. It codes for CSVRHNYGYTF.

This clonotype came up a few times. The rearrangement links TRBV7-8 to TRBJ1-5; D remains ambiguous. Trimming removed 5 bases from V and 9 bases from J, with 11 bases in between. The germline CDR1 and CDR2 sequences are SGHVS and FQNEAQ. The CDR3 consists of 12 residues. In nucleotides, the CDR3 is TGTGCCAGCAGCCATCGGGGAGGGCCCCAGCATTTT. Translation: CASSHRGGPQHF.

Turning to this clonotype: One end of the junction fails to match germline, which may point to a read error. The chain combines TRBV20-1 with TRBJ2-7, with 10 bases that match TRBD2. The CDR3 runs 18 residues. The germline V gene encodes CDR1 DFQATT and CDR2 SNEGSKA (reference sequence). Here the CDR3 reads CSAKLRLAGVFETYEQYF. CDR3 coding DNA: TGCAGTGCTAAACTGAGGCTAGCGGGAGTGTTCGAGACCTATGAGCAGTACTTC.

The chain is built from TRBV7-2 and TRBJ2-5; 7 positions match TRBD2. V lost 3 bases, J lost 5 bases, and 12 bases stayed unmatched. The CDR3 extends over 16 amino acids. Looked up from germline, CDR1 is SGHTA and CDR2 is FQGNSA. The CDR3 DNA reads TGTGCCAGCAGCTTCAATGTGGGAGGGCCTATCGAGACCCAGTACTTC. Its translation is CASSFNVGGPIETQYF.

This clonotype was counted a few times. V and J are TRBV20-1 and TRBJ1-2; 12 bases line up with TRBD1. Losses at the gene ends were 6 bases for V and 4 bases for J; bases not matched to a gene: 18. The CDR3 spans 18 residues. Germline CDR1 and CDR2: DFQATT and SNEGSKA (reference sequence). The CDR3 coding sequence is TGCAGTGCCACAAAATATCCGGGACAGGGGGCCTCAATCTATGGCTACACCTTC. This encodes CSATKYPGQGASIYGYTF.

The V and J genes are TRBV2 and TRBJ2-1; D is perhaps TRBD1 or TRBD2 (6 bases each). The CDR3 is made up of 19 amino acids. Trimming pared 6 bases from V and 0 bases from J, leaving 24 bases between. Germline values: CDR1 SNHLY, CDR2 FYNNEI. The CDR3 reads CASSLNIGGRLSSYNEQFF. The CDR3 DNA is TGTGCCAGCAGCTTAAACATCGGGGGCCGACTTTCCTCCTACAATGAGCAGTTCTTC.

The chain uses TRBV28 and TRBJ2-2, with a tentative D call TRBD2 (5 bases). In germline, CDR1 is MDHEN, CDR2 SYDVKM. The V end was cut by 6 bases, the J end by 6 bases, with 17 bases between. The CDR3 consists of 15 residues. CDR3 sequence (DNA): TGTGCCAGCAGGCACTCGGGGATGAAGGCCGGGGAGCTGTTTTTT. Protein: CASRHSGMKAGELFF.

The chain recombines TRBV5-1 with TRBJ1-2; no clear D gene. The V gene's germline CDR1 is SGHRS and CDR2 YFSETQ. The CDR3 sequence is 14 residues long. V was clipped by 5 bases and J by 1 base, with 12 bases between them. For the CDR3, the DNA is TGCGCCAGCAGAAGGTGGACCCGTAACTATGGCTACACCTTC. Amino acid sequence: CASRRWTRNYGYTF.

This clonotype was seen repeatedly, ten times or more. The chain carries TRBV29-1 and TRBJ1-1; D is undetermined. Germline CDR1 and CDR2: SQVTM and ANQGSEA. The CDR3 spans 15 residues. Trimming left V 1 base short and J 10 bases short, with 22 bases between. The CDR3 is CSVEGRLRRERVAFF. CDR3 bases: TGCAGCGTTGAAGGTCGGCTCAGACGAGAGCGGGTAGCTTTCTTT. The full variable domain, in which reference TRBV29-1 and TRBJ1-1 provide the parts outside the CDR3, is SAVISQKPSRDICQRGTSLTIQCQVDSQVTMMFWYRQQPGQSLTLIATANQGSEATYESGFVIDKFPISRPNLTFSTLTVSNMSPEDSSIYLCSVEGRLRRERVAFFGQGTRLTVV.

The V call is TRBV5-1, the J call TRBJ2-1; 14 positions match TRBD2. This CDR3 contains 15 residues. After removal of 7 bases from V and 8 bases from J, the junction contained 8 bases not matched to a gene. The germline V gene has CDR1 SGHRS and CDR2 YFSETQ. CDR3 bases: TGCGCCAGCGGCCGGGGACTAGCGGGAGTTGATGAGCAGTTCTTC. This translates into CASGRGLAGVDEQFF.

This clonotype was seen ten or more times. The chain couples TRBV5-1 to TRBJ1-6, with 8 bases matching TRBD1. The V gene's germline CDR1 is SGHRS and CDR2 YFSETQ. CDR3 length: 14 residues. The J segment lost 7 bases and the V segment lost 1 base, leaving 1 base of the junction unmatched. The chain's CDR3 is CASSLRTGNSPLHF. The DNA for the CDR3 is TGCGCCAGCAGCTTGAGGACAGGGAATTCACCCCTCCACTTT.

To note about this clonotype: One base away lies a much larger clone, so this may be a sequencing read error. The chain couples TRBV6-1 to TRBJ2-3; D may be TRBD1 (5 bases). Germline V gene data show CDR1 as MNHNS and CDR2 as SASEGT. CDR3 size: 14 residues. CDR3 loop: CASGEGAGADTQYF. In DNA form, the CDR3 reads TGTGCCAGCGGTGAAGGGGCAGGCGCAGATACGCAGTATTTT.

This clonotype has only a few counts. The chain has TRBV27 and TRBJ2-3; D gene uncertain. The CDR3 loop spans 14 amino acids. Trimming removed 2 bases from V and 8 bases from J, with 14 bases in between. From germline, CDR1 is MNHEY and CDR2 SMNVEV (reference sequence). The CDR3: CASSLIGSPGTQYF. Here the CDR3 DNA reads TGTGCCAGCAGTTTAATTGGGTCTCCCGGTACGCAGTATTTT.

The chain links TRBV9 to TRBJ2-1, with 8 bases fitting TRBD1. This CDR3 has 18 amino acids. Germline CDR1 is SGDLS and CDR2 is YYNGEE. The junction had 13 bases not matched to a gene; V was cut back by 0 bases and J by 5 bases. The CDR3 nucleotides are TGTGCCAGCAGCGTAGCTACGGGGACCGGGACAGGTAACAATGAGCAGTTCTTC. Encoded protein: CASSVATGTGTGNNEQFF. Together with reference TRBV9 and TRBJ2-1, the CDR3 gives the full variable domain: DSGVTQTPKHLITATGQRVTLRCSPRSGDLSVYWYQQSLDQGLQFLIQYYNGEERAKGNILERFSAQQFPDLHSELNLSSLELGDSALYFCASSVATGTGTGNNEQFFGPGTRLTVL.

The chain carries TRBV7-3 and TRBJ2-3, with TRBD2 identical over 12 bases. The V gene end was trimmed by 5 bases and the J gene end by 6 bases; junction bases not matched to a gene: 6. CDR1 is SGHTA and CDR2 is FQGTGA in the germline V gene. CDR3 length: 15 residues. CDR3 sequence: CASSETSGRIDTQYF. As DNA, the CDR3 is TGTGCCAGCAGCGAGACTAGCGGGAGAATTGATACGCAGTATTTT.

This clonotype was seen repeatedly, ten times or more. The chain combines TRBV20-1 with TRBJ2-1; the match to TRBD2 covers 11 bases. Germline lookup yields CDR1 DFQATT and CDR2 SNEGSKA (reference sequence). The CDR3 covers 16 residues. Trimming removed 6 bases from V and 3 bases from J; junction bases left unmatched: 10. This chain's CDR3 is CSAFPLGTSGYNEQFF. The CDR3 DNA reads as TGCAGTGCGTTCCCGCTAGGGACTAGCGGCTACAATGAGCAGTTCTTC.

This clonotype turned up a few times. The chain carries TRBV3-1 and TRBJ2-7, with a tentative D call TRBD2 (5 bases). The CDR3 is made up of 13 amino acids. Trimming removed 2 bases at V and 3 bases at J, with 8 bases between. The V gene's germline CDR1 is LGHDT and CDR2 YNNKEL (reference sequence). The CDR3 DNA follows: TGTGCCAGCAGCCAACTAGCCGACTACGAGCAGTACTTC. Translation gives CASSQLADYEQYF.